In this sample, the clone carrying this TCR beta chain turned up many times. Clinical symptoms, serum thyroxine, TRAb, thyroid ultrasound and orbital computed tomography established diagnosis. PBMCs were obtained from 10 ml fresh peripheral blood. CDR3 length equals 12 residues. V lost 5 bases, J lost 3 bases, and 10 bases lay in between. Germline V CDR1 and CDR2: DFQATT, SNEGSKA (reference sequence). RNA transcripts provided the source from which TCR beta CDR3 regions were amplified. Primed by the HTBI set, a first-round RT-PCR was run on the TCR CDR3. MiXCR, applied by TCRdb to the multiplex PCR reads, yields one record per CDR3 protein. The repertoire holds some 440,000 distinct CDR3 sequences, with less than 20% as singletons. This entry belongs to a study of T cells in Graves' hyperthyroidism and ophthalmopathy. Study-level information: Peripheral blood was drawn at first diagnosis, prior to all treatment.

The sequence was obtained from a woman aged 18-30 years with Graves' hyperthyroidism. Sequenced sample: blood. The chain joins TRBV20-1 to TRBJ1-1; D is possibly TRBD1 (6 bases). CDR3 nucleotides: TGCAGTGCTGATTCAGGGGACACTGAAGCTTTCTTT. It translates to CSADSGDTEAFF.